The 5 T cell receptor beta chains below come from one sample, sequenced in a study of cytomegalovirus exposure and HLA in healthy donors. Use of 60 Vbeta and 13 Jbeta primers characterized the PCR. Using immunoSEQ multiplex PCR, the repertoire was profiled, and TCRdb retains in-frame clones only, with some absent. The table lists 150,000 to 200,000 clones, about four fifths of them singletons, with around 6.1% in the top ten. Sequencing input: PBMCs. These receptors came from a woman aged 25 to 45 in good health and CMV-seropositive.

The chain has TRBV5-4 and TRBJ2-2, with a tentative D call TRBD2 (5 bases). The V end was cut by 10 bases, the J end by 1 base, with 14 bases between. The CDR3 sequence is 14 residues long. Germline CDR1 reads SGHNT; CDR2 reads YYREEE (reference sequence). CDR3 DNA sequence: TGTGCCGGCTCCGGTCGGGGGAACACCGGGGAGCTGTTTTTT. As protein: CAGSGRGNTGELFF. Full variable domain (rest looked up from reference TRBV5-4 and TRBJ2-2): ETGVTQSPTHLIKTRGQQVTLRCSSQSGHNTVSWYQQALGQGPQFIFQYYREEENGRGNFPPRFSGLQFPNYSSELNVNALELDDSALYLCAGSGRGNTGELFFGEGSRLTVL.

This clone has only a few counts. Other DNA sequences in this specimen translate into the identical CDR3. V and J are TRBV6-6 and TRBJ1-5; TRBD1 agrees at 9 bases. Germline assignment: CDR1 MNHNY and CDR2 SVGAGI (reference sequence). V trimming: 2 bases; J trimming: 5 bases; junction bases outside the gene matches: 1. The CDR3 is 14 residues long. CDR3 residues: CASSYRQGDQPQHF. For the CDR3, the DNA is TGTGCCAGCAGTTACAGACAGGGGGATCAGCCCCAGCATTTT.

The CDR3 region is CASRTDGKNTEAFF. The CDR3, as DNA: TGTGCCAGCAGAACGGACGGGAAGAACACTGAAGCTTTCTTT. The chain recombines TRBV7-9 with TRBJ1-1, with unresolved D. Germline V lookup: CDR1 SEHNR, CDR2 FQNEAQ (reference sequence). The V end was cut by 6 bases, the J end by 1 base, with 12 bases between. The CDR3 length is 14 residues.

The rearrangement joins TRBV6-5 to TRBJ1-6; D is perhaps TRBD1 (5 bases). Between the trimmed V and J ends, which lost 4 bases and 10 bases, there was a span of 11 bases. Germline V gives CDR1 MNHEY, CDR2 SVGAGI. This CDR3 has 13 amino acids. Here the CDR3 reads CASSLARESPLHF. CDR3 DNA sequence: TGTGCCAGCAGTTTGGCCAGGGAATCACCCCTCCACTTT.

The sample holds a few counts of this clone. The V call is TRBV11-2, the J call TRBJ2-3; D might be TRBD1 (6 bases). This CDR3 is built from 16 residues. V lost 5 bases to trimming and J lost 2 bases, with 17 bases between them. CDR1 and CDR2 from the germline V gene are SGHAT and FQNNGV. The CDR3, as DNA: TGTGCCAGCAGCGCCCGATCCGGGACACCCACAGATACGCAGTATTTT. As protein: CASSARSGTPTDTQYF.